This T cell receptor (beta chain) was identified in a study of early T cells in non-severe SARS-CoV-2 infection. About the research overall: Unsorted whole blood bulk RNA was sequenced, with unpaired chains.

Germline V gene sequence: CDR1 SGDLS, CDR2 YYNGEE. Losses at the gene ends were 0 bases for V and 1 base for J; bases not matched to a gene: 4. The CDR3 is made up of 18 amino acids. This clonotype was counted a few times. Unique molecular identifiers were attached to individual cDNA molecules. From the 5' RACE reads, TCRdb called clonotypes with MiXCR, one entry per CDR3 protein. Of 53,000 or so distinct CDR3 sequences listed, more than 6.5% are singletons. Sequencing used whole blood. This clonotype was obtained from an adult who was a healthcare worker with PCR-confirmed SARS-CoV-2 infection or an uninfected control (not recorded which). This chain connects TRBV9 to TRBJ2-5; 15 positions match TRBD2. CDR3 DNA: TGTGCCAGCAGCGTAGGAGGACTAGCGGGGGGGCGCCAAGAGACCCAGTACTTC. It translates to CASSVGGLAGGRQETQYF.